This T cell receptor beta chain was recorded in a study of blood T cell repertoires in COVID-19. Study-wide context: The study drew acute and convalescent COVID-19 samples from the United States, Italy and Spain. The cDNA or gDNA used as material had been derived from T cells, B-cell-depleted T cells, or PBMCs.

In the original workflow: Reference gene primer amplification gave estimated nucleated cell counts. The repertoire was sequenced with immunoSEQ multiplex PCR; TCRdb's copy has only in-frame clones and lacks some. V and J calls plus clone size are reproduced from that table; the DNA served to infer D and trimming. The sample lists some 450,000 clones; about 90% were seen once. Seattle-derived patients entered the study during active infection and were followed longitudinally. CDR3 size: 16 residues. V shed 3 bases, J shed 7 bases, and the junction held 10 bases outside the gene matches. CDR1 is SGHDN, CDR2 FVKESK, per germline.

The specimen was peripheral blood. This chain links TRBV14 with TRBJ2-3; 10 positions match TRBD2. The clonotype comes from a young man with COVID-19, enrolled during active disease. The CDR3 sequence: CASSQYSGRSINTQYF. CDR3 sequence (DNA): TGTGCCAGCAGCCAGTATAGCGGGAGGTCTATAAATACGCAGTATTTT.